Following are 31 T cell receptor beta chains from one sample sequenced in a study of shared clonotypes between healthy human individuals. Sequencing was performed with immunoSEQ multiplex PCR; in TCRdb, only in-frame clones are kept and a portion is missing. Of around 1.4 million clones in the sample, approximately 98.5% were seen once. The sample taken for sequencing was naive CD4+ T cells sorted from blood. Specified subset: CD45RA+ positively selected. These receptors all come from a man aged 25 to 45 in good health.

The chain recombines TRBV6-6 with TRBJ2-5; the D gene is possibly TRBD1 (6 bases). Deletions cut 5 bases from V and 5 bases from J, with 15 bases between. Germline-derived CDR1 and CDR2 are MNHNY and SVGAGI (reference sequence). The CDR3 consists of 14 residues. In DNA form, the CDR3 reads TGTGCCAGCAGTCGACAGGCCCCTGGGGAGACCCAGTACTTC. Amino acid sequence: CASSRQAPGETQYF.

The rearrangement joins TRBV28 to TRBJ2-5; 7 nucleotides agree with TRBD2. Germline trimming cut 7 bases from V and 5 bases from J; bases unmatched to any gene: 10. Germline V lookup: CDR1 MDHEN, CDR2 SYDVKM. The CDR3 extends over 14 amino acids. The CDR3 region is CASTEGGREETQYF. As DNA, the CDR3 is TGTGCCAGCACCGAGGGCGGGAGAGAGGAGACCCAGTACTTC.

The rearrangement uses TRBV2 and TRBJ1-1, with 7 nucleotides matching TRBD1. The germline gives CDR1 SNHLY, CDR2 FYNNEI. Trimming at V came to 6 bases and at J to 3 bases, leaving 7 bases not matched to a gene. CDR3 length: 14 residues. The CDR3 protein is CASSLQGSHTEAFF. In DNA, the CDR3 is TGTGCCAGCAGCCTACAGGGGAGTCACACTGAAGCTTTCTTT.

Of note for this clone: This sample includes further DNA sequences coding for the same CDR3. J is TRBJ2-7 and V is TRBV28, with 12 nucleotides matching TRBD1. Per germline, CDR1 MDHEN and CDR2 SYDVKM. The CDR3 is 15 residues long. The trim removed 4 bases at V and 7 bases at J, leaving 8 bases unmatched. The CDR3 DNA reads as TGTGCCAGCAGTTCACCGGGACAGGGGGCAAATGAGCAGTACTTC. Translated: CASSSPGQGANEQYF. The full variable domain, in which reference TRBV28 and TRBJ2-7 provide the parts outside the CDR3, is DVKVTQSSRYLVKRTGEKVFLECVQDMDHENMFWYRQDPGLGLRLIYFSYDVKMKEKGDIPEGYSVSREKKERFSLILESASTNQTSMYLCASSSPGQGANEQYFGPGTRLTVT.

The sample holds one count of this clone. The chain combines TRBV5-1 with TRBJ2-7, with D unclear. Germline lookup yields CDR1 SGHRS and CDR2 YFSETQ. The CDR3 extends over 11 amino acids. The V end lost 6 bases, the J end lost 7 bases, and 11 bases lay between the germline ends. For the CDR3, the DNA is TGCGCCAGCACTTCGACTGGTGAGCAGTACTTC. It encodes CASTSTGEQYF. The full variable domain, rest sourced from reference TRBV5-1 and TRBJ2-7, is KAGVTQTPRYLIKTRGQQVTLSCSPISGHRSVSWYQQTPGQGLQFLFEYFSETQRNKGNFPGRFSGRQFSNSRSEMNVSTLELGDSALYLCASTSTGEQYFGPGTRLTVT.

The sample holds one count of this clone. The CDR3 reads CASSTGQVLQPQHF. The DNA for the CDR3 is TGTGCCAGCAGCACAGGACAGGTTCTGCAGCCCCAGCATTTT. The V and J genes are TRBV7-2 and TRBJ1-5, with 7 positions matching TRBD1. V lost 5 bases, J lost 7 bases, and 8 bases stayed unmatched. CDR3 length: 14 amino acids. CDR1 is SGHTA and CDR2 is FQGNSA in the germline V gene. The full variable domain, its missing parts supplied by reference TRBV7-2 and TRBJ1-5, is GAGVSQSPSNKVTEKGKDVELRCDPISGHTALYWYRQSLGQGLEFLIYFQGNSAPDKSGLPSDRFSAERTGGSVSTLTIQRTQQEDSAVYLCASSTGQVLQPQHFGDGTRLSIL.

The V gene is TRBV9, the J gene TRBJ2-1; TRBD2 matches at 9 bases. The CDR3 totals 18 residues. Trimming cost V 0 bases and J 4 bases; bases outside gene matches: 11. Per the germline V gene, CDR1 is SGDLS and CDR2 is YYNGEE. CDR3 protein: CASSVGPPAAGGYNEQFF. For the CDR3, the DNA is TGTGCCAGCAGCGTAGGCCCCCCGGCAGCGGGGGGATACAATGAGCAGTTCTTC.

The J gene is TRBJ2-5, the V gene TRBV7-8; no clear D gene. The germline V and J ends were trimmed by 2 bases and 1 base, with 11 bases remaining between them. There are 15 residues in the CDR3. Germline V gene lookup returns CDR1 SGHVS and CDR2 FQNEAQ. The CDR3 spells CASSLLAQSQETQYF. CDR3 sequence (DNA): TGTGCCAGCAGCTTATTGGCCCAGTCCCAAGAGACCCAGTACTTC.

As concerns this clone: Additional DNA sequences in this sample encode the identical CDR3. The chain recombines TRBV9 with TRBJ2-7, with D unresolved. Per germline, CDR1 SGDLS and CDR2 YYNGEE. V lost 5 bases, J lost 0 bases, and 12 bases lay in between. The CDR3 runs to 14 residues. The CDR3 DNA follows: TGTGCCAGCAGTGTGGGCCCGAGCTCCTACGAGCAGTACTTC. As protein: CASSVGPSSYEQYF.

The chain couples TRBV4-1 to TRBJ2-5; 9 bases line up with TRBD2. This CDR3 has 16 residues. CDR1 and CDR2 from the germline V gene are MGHRA and YSYEKL. The V segment lost 0 bases and the J segment 13 bases; nucleotides outside the gene matches: 15. The DNA for the CDR3 is TGCGCCAGCAGCCAAGAGGCGGCGGGAGGGGAGAGACCCAGGTACTTC. As protein: CASSQEAAGGERPRYF.

The table lists this clone with a count of one. The final CDR3 position lacks the conserved phenylalanine or tryptophan, pointing to a likely read error. The DNA is omitted, as the CDR3 cannot be located on it reliably, and the CDR3 follows TCRdb's listing. V usage is TRBV10-1 and J usage is TRBJ2-7. The CDR3 is 9 amino acids long, termini counted. CDR1 is WNHNN and CDR2 is SYGVQD in the germline V gene (reference sequence). The CDR3 loop is CASSMSGGQ.

J is TRBJ1-1 and V is TRBV27; D gene unclear. The CDR3 sequence is 16 residues long. Trimming pared 3 bases from V and 3 bases from J, leaving 17 bases between. The V gene's germline CDR1 is MNHEY and CDR2 SMNVEV (reference sequence). For the CDR3, the DNA is TGTGCCAGCAGTTTCTTACAGCCCGGTGGGTACACTGAAGCTTTCTTT. Translation: CASSFLQPGGYTEAFF.

The J gene is TRBJ1-1, the V gene TRBV6-1; no reliable D call. V was shortened by 1 base and J by 2 bases, with 11 bases between the two germline ends. The CDR3 runs 15 residues. Germline lookup yields CDR1 MNHNS and CDR2 SASEGT. CDR3 in DNA: TGTGCCAGCAGTGAAGGGGCGGGAGTCAACACTGAAGCTTTCTTT. Protein product: CASSEGAGVNTEAFF.

This chain links TRBV5-1 with TRBJ2-2; 11 nucleotides match TRBD1. The CDR3 has 15 amino acids. Trimming took 5 bases from V and 7 from J; bases not matched to a gene: 7. Per germline, CDR1 SGHRS and CDR2 YFSETQ. The CDR3 here is CASSRGQGVLGELFF. CDR3 DNA: TGCGCCAGCAGTAGGGGACAGGGGGTCCTCGGGGAGCTGTTTTTT.

V gene TRBV30 combines with J gene TRBJ1-2; D uncertain. Trimming shortened V by 2 bases and J by 5 bases, and 15 bases separated the two germline ends. Germline assignment: CDR1 GTSNPN and CDR2 SVGIG (reference sequence). The CDR3 has 14 amino acids. In nucleotides, the CDR3 is TGTGCCTGGAGTAACCCTGGTTGGGGATATGGCTACACCTTC. Translated, it gives CAWSNPGWGYGYTF.

This sequence joins TRBV5-5 and TRBJ1-1; no clear D gene. Germline V lookup: CDR1 SGHKS, CDR2 YYEKEE (reference sequence). V was shortened by 4 bases and J by 1 base, with 14 bases between the two germline ends. CDR3 length: 15 residues. The CDR3 reads CASSQPTKTNTEAFF. CDR3 coding DNA: TGTGCCAGCAGCCAGCCTACAAAGACGAACACTGAAGCTTTCTTT.

Of note for this clone: Within the sample, other DNA sequences also encode this same CDR3. The gene calls are TRBV7-6 and TRBJ2-3, with TRBD2 matching over 11 bases. CDR3 length equals 15 residues. Germline-derived CDR1 and CDR2 are SGHVS and FNYEAQ. Trimming took 1 base from V and 3 from J; bases not matched to a gene: 0. CDR3 nucleotide sequence: TGTGCCAGCAGCTTAGGGACTAGCGGGACAGATACGCAGTATTTT. This encodes CASSLGTSGTDTQYF. The complete variable domain, with remaining parts taken from reference TRBV7-6 and TRBJ2-3, reads GAGVSQSPRYKVTKRGQDVALRCDPISGHVSLYWYRQALGQGPEFLTYFNYEAQQDKSGLPNDRFSAERPEGSISTLTIQRTEQRDSAMYRCASSLGTSGTDTQYFGPGTRLTVL.

The chain combines TRBV5-4 with TRBJ2-2; 9 bases line up with TRBD1. Germline V gene data show CDR1 as SGHNT and CDR2 as YYREEE (reference sequence). The CDR3 sequence is 15 residues long. V shed 4 bases, J shed 6 bases, and the junction held 7 bases outside the gene matches. The CDR3 DNA is TGTGCCAGCAGCAAACAGGGGGCGAGAGCCGGGGAGCTGTTTTTT. Its translation: CASSKQGARAGELFF.

The chain combines TRBV5-4 with TRBJ1-2; weak D call: TRBD1 (5 bases). V lost 0 bases, J lost 8 bases, and 11 bases lay in between. Germline V gives CDR1 SGHNT, CDR2 YYREEE (reference sequence). The CDR3 runs to 13 residues. This CDR3 is CASSLGRAIGYTF. In DNA form, the CDR3 reads TGTGCCAGCAGCTTGGGCAGGGCAATCGGCTACACCTTC.

V gene TRBV12-5 combines with J gene TRBJ1-2; 8 bases are shared with TRBD1. Looked up from germline, CDR1 is LGHNT and CDR2 is FRNRAP. V dropped 7 bases and J dropped 4; count of bases not matched to a gene: 5. The CDR3 length is 13 residues. The CDR3 reads CASAPGQVYGYTF. CDR3 coding DNA: TGTGCTAGTGCCCCGGGACAGGTCTATGGCTACACCTTC. Filled out from reference TRBV12-5 and TRBJ1-2, the complete variable domain reads DARVTQTPRHKVTEMGQEVTMRCQPILGHNTVFWYRQTMMQGLELLAYFRNRAPLDDSGMPKDRFSAEMPDATLATLKIQPSEPRDSAVYFCASAPGQVYGYTFGSGTRLTVV.

J is TRBJ1-1 and V is TRBV6-5, with TRBD1 as a possible D gene (6 bases). The V and J ends lost 10 bases and 9 bases respectively, with 18 bases between them. The CDR3 loop spans 12 amino acids. Per germline, CDR1 MNHEY and CDR2 SVGAGI. CDR3 protein: CATLTNRDQAFF. CDR3 DNA: TGTGCCACCTTAACCAACAGGGACCAAGCTTTCTTT.

The rearrangement uses TRBV5-4 and TRBJ2-2, with TRBD2 matching over 8 bases. With 5 bases clipped from V and 6 bases from J, the junction kept 6 bases outside the gene matches. The CDR3 is 14 residues long. Germline V gives CDR1 SGHNT, CDR2 YYREEE (reference sequence). In DNA form, the CDR3 reads TGTGCCAGCAGATTAGCGGGACCCTCCGGGGAGCTGTTTTTT. Its translation: CASRLAGPSGELFF.

The genes are TRBV25-1 and TRBJ1-5, with D perhaps TRBD1 (6 bases). V shed 5 bases and J shed 6 bases, with 17 bases lying between them. This CDR3 region has 15 residues. Germline-derived CDR1 and CDR2 are MGHDK and SYGVNS. CDR3 in amino acids: CASSCRVRGGQPQHF. In nucleotides, the CDR3 is TGTGCCAGCAGTTGTCGGGTCAGGGGAGGTCAGCCCCAGCATTTT.

The V call is TRBV19, the J call TRBJ2-7, with a weak D call TRBD1 (6 bases). The CDR3 has 14 amino acids. Germline CDR1 and CDR2: LNHDA and SQIVND (reference sequence). V was shortened by 2 bases and J by 7 bases, with 15 bases between the two germline ends. This chain's CDR3 is CASSISPQGGEQYF. The CDR3 nucleotides read TGTGCCAGTAGTATAAGTCCACAGGGTGGGGAGCAGTACTTC.

The J gene is TRBJ1-1, the V gene TRBV10-3; 7 bases are a match to TRBD1. Germline CDR1 and CDR2: ENHRY and SYGVKD. The CDR3 loop spans 14 amino acids. Germline trimming cut 5 bases from V and 6 bases from J; bases unmatched to any gene: 9. In DNA, the CDR3 is TGTGCCATCAGTCCCTCGACAGGGATATCTGAAGCTTTCTTT. Residues: CAISPSTGISEAFF.

Details on this clone: This sample also contains other DNA sequences that code for the same CDR3. V gene TRBV6-1 combines with J gene TRBJ1-2; D ambiguous. CDR1 is MNHNS, CDR2 SASEGT, per germline. Trimming took 2 bases from V and 2 from J, leaving 6 bases between them. This CDR3 contains 13 residues. This CDR3 reads CASSETQNYGYTF. The CDR3 DNA reads TGTGCCAGCAGTGAAACGCAAAACTATGGCTACACCTTC.

This chain connects TRBV7-6 to TRBJ2-3; TRBD2 matches at 8 bases. Germline lookup yields CDR1 SGHVS and CDR2 FNYEAQ. J gave up 6 bases and V 2 bases, and 13 bases lay outside the gene matches. This CDR3 spans 17 amino acids. The CDR3 region has the DNA TGTGCCAGCAGCTTACGGGCGGGAGGCCCTAATCGGGATACGCAGTATTTT. Its translation: CASSLRAGGPNRDTQYF. The whole variable domain, remainder taken from reference TRBV7-6 and TRBJ2-3, is GAGVSQSPRYKVTKRGQDVALRCDPISGHVSLYWYRQALGQGPEFLTYFNYEAQQDKSGLPNDRFSAERPEGSISTLTIQRTEQRDSAMYRCASSLRAGGPNRDTQYFGPGTRLTVL.

V is TRBV2 and J is TRBJ2-7; 10 positions agree with TRBD2. The V and J ends lost 5 bases and 3 bases, in that order; junction bases with no gene match: 22. This CDR3 is 20 amino acids long. Germline V gene data show CDR1 as SNHLY and CDR2 as FYNNEI. The CDR3 DNA sequence: TGTGCCAGCAGTTTCGGTCTAGCGGGAGTGTGGGGGGGGAGGATCTACGAGCAGTACTTC. This codes for CASSFGLAGVWGGRIYEQYF.

CDR3 sequence: CASGTPDQPQHF. Written as DNA, the CDR3 is TGTGCCAGCGGGACACCTGATCAGCCCCAGCATTTT. The rearrangement joins TRBV28 to TRBJ1-5, with a tentative D call TRBD1 (6 bases). Per germline, CDR1 MDHEN and CDR2 SYDVKM. This CDR3 has 12 amino acids. V was shortened by 8 bases and J by 5 bases, with 10 bases between the two germline ends.

This clone has a single count. The chain uses TRBV29-1 and TRBJ1-1; D may be TRBD1 (6 bases). Trimming shortened V by 5 bases and J by 0 bases, and 13 bases separated the two germline ends. Germline lookup yields CDR1 SQVTM and CDR2 ANQGSEA. CDR3 length: 14 residues. The chain's CDR3 is CSVKRQDLNTEAFF. CDR3 DNA sequence: TGCAGCGTTAAGAGACAGGATTTGAACACTGAAGCTTTCTTT. The full variable domain, its missing parts supplied by reference TRBV29-1 and TRBJ1-1, is SAVISQKPSRDICQRGTSLTIQCQVDSQVTMMFWYRQQPGQSLTLIATANQGSEATYESGFVIDKFPISRPNLTFSTLTVSNMSPEDSSIYLCSVKRQDLNTEAFFGQGTRLTVV.

V usage is TRBV5-5 and J usage is TRBJ2-7; the D gene could be TRBD1 or TRBD2 (5 bases each). Germline CDR1 and CDR2: SGHKS and YYEKEE (reference sequence). The CDR3 loop spans 16 amino acids. Trimming stripped 4 bases from V and 1 base from J, with 18 bases between. This chain's CDR3 is CASSPDLGRKSYEQYF. The CDR3 coding sequence is TGTGCCAGCAGCCCAGACTTGGGACGAAAGTCCTACGAGCAGTACTTC.